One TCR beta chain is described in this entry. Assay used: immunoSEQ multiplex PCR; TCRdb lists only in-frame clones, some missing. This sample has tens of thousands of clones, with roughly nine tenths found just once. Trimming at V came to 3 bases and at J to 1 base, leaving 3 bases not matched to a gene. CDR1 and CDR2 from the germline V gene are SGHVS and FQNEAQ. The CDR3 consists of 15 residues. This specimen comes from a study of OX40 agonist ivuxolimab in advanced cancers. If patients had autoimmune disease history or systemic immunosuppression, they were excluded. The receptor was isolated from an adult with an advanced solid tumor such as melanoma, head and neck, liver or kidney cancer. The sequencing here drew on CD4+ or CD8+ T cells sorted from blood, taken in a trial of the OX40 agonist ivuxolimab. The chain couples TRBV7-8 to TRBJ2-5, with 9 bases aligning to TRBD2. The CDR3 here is CASSFRTSAQETQYF. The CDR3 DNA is TGTGCCAGCAGCTTCCGGACTAGCGCCCAAGAGACCCAGTACTTC.